The 13 T cell receptor beta chains given below trace back to one sample, sequenced in a study of blood T cells in healthy people across ages. Primed by a sample-barcoded 5' primer and a J-beta primer mix, a second PCR proceeded for about 7 to 11 cycles. MiXCR, applied by TCRdb to the 5' RACE reads, yields one record per CDR3 protein. The sample carries 780,000 or so distinct CDR3 sequences, approximately 25% recorded once. The same data also contributed to another study, on T cells of mothers and their children.

Sequences were obtained from blood. All receptors derive from a boy under 18 in good health.

The V call is TRBV6-1, the J call TRBJ2-1; 10 bases are shared with TRBD1. Germline V gives CDR1 MNHNS, CDR2 SASEGT. After removal of 3 bases from V and 7 bases from J, the junction contained 6 bases not matched to a gene. The CDR3 has 15 residues. The CDR3 region has the DNA TGTGCCAGCAGTGAGGACAGGGGGGGTATGAATGAGCAGTTCTTC. It specifies CASSEDRGGMNEQFF.

The chain combines TRBV6-2 or TRBV6-3 with TRBJ2-3, with D uncertain. V lost 0 bases and J 4 bases, leaving 8 bases between the germline ends. The CDR3 has 14 amino acids. Germline V CDR1 and CDR2: MNHEY, SVGEGT. Here the CDR3 reads CASSYSVGSDTQYF. DNA of the CDR3: TGTGCCAGCAGTTACTCGGTCGGCTCAGATACGCAGTATTTT.

This clonotype was recorded only once. This chain joins TRBV4-1 and TRBJ1-1; D possibly corresponds to TRBD1 (5 bases). The CDR3 is made up of 15 amino acids. Germline V gene sequence: CDR1 MGHRA, CDR2 YSYEKL. Trimming removed 4 bases at V and 1 base at J, with 13 bases between. CDR3 protein: CASSLPRTTNTEAFF. The CDR3 DNA reads TGCGCCAGCAGCCTCCCCCGGACAACGAACACTGAAGCTTTCTTT.

CDR3 sequence: CASSFRTGTYNEQFF. In DNA form, the CDR3 reads TGTGCCAGCAGCTTCCGAACAGGGACTTACAATGAGCAGTTCTTC. The gene calls are TRBV7-3 and TRBJ2-1; tentatively, D is TRBD1 or TRBD2 (6 bases each). Trimming took off 3 bases at V and 4 bases at J, with 13 bases between the two ends. The CDR3 contains 15 residues. Germline lookup yields CDR1 SGHTA and CDR2 FQGTGA.

The rearrangement uses TRBV27 and TRBJ2-5, with 7 nucleotides matching TRBD2. The CDR3 contains 18 residues. Germline assignment: CDR1 MNHEY and CDR2 SMNVEV (reference sequence). Trimming at V came to 1 base and at J to 2 bases, leaving 13 bases not matched to a gene. The CDR3 bases are TGTGCCAGCAGTTTATTCACCGGGACTATTGGTAGGCAAGAGACCCAGTACTTC. Translated: CASSLFTGTIGRQETQYF.

This clonotype was picked up a small number of times. CDR3 DNA: TGTGCCAGCAGCTTGGGACAGGGAATTGCGTACGAGCAGTACTTC. Translation: CASSLGQGIAYEQYF. The rearrangement joins TRBV7-3 to TRBJ2-5; 9 nucleotides agree with TRBD1. Near its end, the DNA agrees better with TRBJ2-7, so the J call may be wrong. Germline-derived CDR1 and CDR2 are SGHTA and FQGTGA. The CDR3 covers 15 residues.

This clonotype was recorded a few times. V gene TRBV6-1 combines with J gene TRBJ2-4, with TRBD2 identical over 11 bases. The V and J ends lost 7 bases and 0 bases, in that order; junction bases with no gene match: 8. CDR1 and CDR2 from the germline V gene are MNHNS and SASEGT. This CDR3 spans 17 amino acids. CDR3 DNA sequence: TGTGCCAGCACTCTAGCGGGGGGAGCCCAAGCCAAAAACATTCAGTACTTC. Encoded protein: CASTLAGGAQAKNIQYF.

Only a few counts were recorded for this clonotype. At one end, the junction sequence differs from germline, possibly due to a read error. This chain links TRBV12-3 or TRBV12-4 with TRBJ2-2; TRBD2 agrees at 9 bases. The CDR3 spans 14 residues. The CDR3 sequence: CASSLAGTVGELFF. The CDR3 nucleotides are TGTGCCAGCAGTCTAGCGGGAACGGTCGGGGAGCTGTTTTTT.

The V call is TRBV24-1, the J call TRBJ2-5; 7 bases are a match to TRBD1. V shed 4 bases, J shed 2 bases, and the junction held 6 bases outside the gene matches. CDR3 size: 15 residues. CDR1 KGHDR and CDR2 SFDVKD come from the germline V gene. The CDR3 here is CATSDVTGQQETQYF. CDR3 sequence (DNA): TGTGCCACCAGTGACGTCACGGGACAGCAAGAGACCCAGTACTTC.

This clonotype has only a few counts. This chain links TRBV2 with TRBJ1-1; D perhaps matches TRBD1 (5 bases). CDR1 and CDR2 from the germline V gene are SNHLY and FYNNEI. V dropped 4 bases and J dropped 2 bases, with 14 bases sitting between them. This CDR3 region has 15 residues. CDR3 in DNA: TGTGCCAGCAGTGCGCAGGGCCCCCAAAACACTGAAGCTTTCTTT. Its translation is CASSAQGPQNTEAFF. Based on the CDR3 plus reference TRBV2 and TRBJ1-1, the full variable domain is EPEVTQTPSHQVTQMGQEVILRCVPISNHLYFYWYRQILGQKVEFLVSFYNNEISEKSEIFDDQFSVERPDGSNFTLKIRSTKLEDSAMYFCASSAQGPQNTEAFFGQGTRLTVV.

This clonotype was counted many times. V usage is TRBV28 and J usage is TRBJ1-4, with 9 bases that match TRBD1. The V segment lost 4 bases and the J segment 7 bases; nucleotides outside the gene matches: 10. Looked up from germline, CDR1 is MDHEN and CDR2 is SYDVKM. The CDR3 runs 16 residues. The CDR3 DNA sequence: TGTGCCAGCAGTTCCCCACGGACAGGGGTAGGTGAAAAACTGTTTTTT. It yields the protein CASSSPRTGVGEKLFF.

The rearrangement uses TRBV5-1 and TRBJ2-4; D not certain. CDR1 and CDR2 (germline): SGHRS, YFSETQ. The CDR3 spans 17 residues. Trimming cost V 0 bases and J 0 bases, with 13 bases left between them. Here the CDR3 reads CASSLVMAALAKNIQYF. In DNA, the CDR3 is TGCGCCAGCAGCTTGGTCATGGCAGCTCTAGCCAAAAACATTCAGTACTTC.

This chain links TRBV5-1 with TRBJ2-3; 15 bases line up with TRBD2. V shed 0 bases and J 0 bases; nucleotides not matched to a gene: 8. The V gene's germline CDR1 is SGHRS and CDR2 YFSETQ. This CDR3 region has 20 residues. Written as DNA, the CDR3 is TGCGCCAGCAGCTTGGCGCCCGGGACTAGCGGGGGGTCTAGCACAGATACGCAGTATTTT. Its protein is CASSLAPGTSGGSSTDTQYF.